This T cell receptor (beta chain) came from a study of T cells in Graves' hyperthyroidism and ophthalmopathy. Study context: Blood was drawn when the patient was first diagnosed and still untreated. Study outcomes and limitations: The model made its ophthalmopathy prediction, and onset followed a median about 6.8 months later.

Template material for amplifying TCR beta CDR3 regions consisted of RNA transcripts. The TCR CDR3 was amplified in a first-round RT-PCR using the HTBI primer set. From the multiplex PCR reads, TCRdb called clonotypes with MiXCR, one entry per CDR3 protein. This table has hundreds of thousands of distinct CDR3 sequences, approximately 21% appearing once. CDR1 LGHNT and CDR2 FRNRAP come from the germline V gene. The CDR3 has 16 amino acids. Trimming took 0 bases from V and 0 from J, leaving 11 bases between them. This clonotype was recorded a few times. Its specificity is not known. The receptor was isolated from a man aged 25 to 40 with Graves' ophthalmopathy. Sample: blood. J is TRBJ1-2 and V is TRBV12-5; D gene uncertain. CDR3 sequence: CASGLVHGSTNYGYTF. The DNA of the CDR3 is TGTGCTAGTGGTTTGGTGCATGGCAGTACTAACTATGGCTACACCTTC.